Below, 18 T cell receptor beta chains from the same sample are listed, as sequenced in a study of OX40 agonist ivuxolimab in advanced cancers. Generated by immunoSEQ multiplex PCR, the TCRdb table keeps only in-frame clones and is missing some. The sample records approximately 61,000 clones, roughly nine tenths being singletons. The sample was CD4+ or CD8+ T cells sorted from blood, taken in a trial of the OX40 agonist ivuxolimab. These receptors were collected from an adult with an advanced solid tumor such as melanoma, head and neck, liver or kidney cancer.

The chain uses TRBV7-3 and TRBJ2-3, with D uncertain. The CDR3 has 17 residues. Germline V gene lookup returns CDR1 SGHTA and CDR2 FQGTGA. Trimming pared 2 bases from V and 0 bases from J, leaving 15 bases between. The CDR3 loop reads CASSLRGAGGSTDTQYF. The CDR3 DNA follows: TGTGCCAGCAGCTTACGAGGAGCAGGTGGTAGCACAGATACGCAGTATTTT.

The CDR3 coding sequence is TGTGCCAGCAGCCGTTCGGACCTCAACTCTGGGGCCAACGTCCTGACTTTC. As protein: CASSRSDLNSGANVLTF. The rearrangement joins TRBV14 to TRBJ2-6, with unresolved D. Germline assignment: CDR1 SGHDN and CDR2 FVKESK. The V and J ends lost 4 bases and 0 bases respectively, with 13 bases between them. This CDR3 region has 17 residues.

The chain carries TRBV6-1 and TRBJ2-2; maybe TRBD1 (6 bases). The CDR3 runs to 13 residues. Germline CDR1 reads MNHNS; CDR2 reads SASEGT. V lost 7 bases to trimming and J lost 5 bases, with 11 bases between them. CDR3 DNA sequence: TGTGCCAGCAACCTACAGGGAACCGGGGAGCTGTTTTTT. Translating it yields CASNLQGTGELFF.

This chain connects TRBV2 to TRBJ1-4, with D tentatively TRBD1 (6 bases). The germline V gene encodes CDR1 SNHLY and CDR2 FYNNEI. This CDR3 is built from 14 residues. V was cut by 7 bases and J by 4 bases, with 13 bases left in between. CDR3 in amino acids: CASKQDRFNEKLFF. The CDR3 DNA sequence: TGTGCCAGCAAACAGGACAGATTTAATGAAAAACTGTTTTTT. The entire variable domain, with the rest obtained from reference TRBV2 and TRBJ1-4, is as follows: EPEVTQTPSHQVTQMGQEVILRCVPISNHLYFYWYRQILGQKVEFLVSFYNNEISEKSEIFDDQFSVERPDGSNFTLKIRSTKLEDSAMYFCASKQDRFNEKLFFGSGTQLSVL.

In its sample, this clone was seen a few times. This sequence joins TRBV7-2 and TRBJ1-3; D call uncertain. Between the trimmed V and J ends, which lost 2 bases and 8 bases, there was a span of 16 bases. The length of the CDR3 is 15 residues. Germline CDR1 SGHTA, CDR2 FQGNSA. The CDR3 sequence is CASSLSPGLGYTIYF. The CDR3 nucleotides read TGTGCCAGCAGCTTAAGTCCGGGGTTAGGATACACCATATATTTT.

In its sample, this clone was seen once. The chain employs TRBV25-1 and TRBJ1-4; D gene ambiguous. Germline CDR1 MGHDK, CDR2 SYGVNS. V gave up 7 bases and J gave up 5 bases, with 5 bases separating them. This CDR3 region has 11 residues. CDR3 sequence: CASTWNEKLFF. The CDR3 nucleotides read TGTGCCAGCACCTGGAATGAAAAACTGTTTTTT.

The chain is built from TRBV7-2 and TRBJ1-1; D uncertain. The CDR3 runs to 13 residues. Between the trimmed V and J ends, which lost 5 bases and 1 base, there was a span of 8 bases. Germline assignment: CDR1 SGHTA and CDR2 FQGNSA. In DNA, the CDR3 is TGTGCCAGCAGCATACAGAAGAACACTGAAGCTTTCTTT. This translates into CASSIQKNTEAFF.

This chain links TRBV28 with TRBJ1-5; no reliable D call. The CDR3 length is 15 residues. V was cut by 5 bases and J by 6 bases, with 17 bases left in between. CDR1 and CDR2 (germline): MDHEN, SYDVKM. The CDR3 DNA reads TGTGCCAGCAGTGGCGGACCCGGAGGGAGTCAGCCCCAGCATTTT. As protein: CASSGGPGGSQPQHF.

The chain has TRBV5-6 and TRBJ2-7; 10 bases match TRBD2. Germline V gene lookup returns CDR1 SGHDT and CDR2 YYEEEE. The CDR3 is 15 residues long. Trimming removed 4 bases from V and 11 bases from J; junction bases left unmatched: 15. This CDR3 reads CASSQTGLAHHGEYF. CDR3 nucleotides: TGTGCCAGCAGCCAAACGGGACTAGCGCATCACGGGGAGTACTTC.

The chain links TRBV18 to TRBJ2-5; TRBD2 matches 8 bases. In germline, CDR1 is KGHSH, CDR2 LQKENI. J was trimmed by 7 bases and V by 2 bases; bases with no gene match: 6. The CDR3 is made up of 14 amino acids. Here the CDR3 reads CASSPGGLVGTQYF. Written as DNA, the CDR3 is TGTGCCAGCTCACCAGGGGGACTAGTAGGGACCCAGTACTTC.

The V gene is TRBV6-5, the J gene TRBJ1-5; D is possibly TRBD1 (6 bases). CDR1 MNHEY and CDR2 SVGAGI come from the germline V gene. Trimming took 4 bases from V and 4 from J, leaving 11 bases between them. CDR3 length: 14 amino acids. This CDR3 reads CASSLAGANQPQHF. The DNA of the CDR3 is TGTGCCAGCAGTTTGGCAGGGGCAAATCAGCCCCAGCATTTT.

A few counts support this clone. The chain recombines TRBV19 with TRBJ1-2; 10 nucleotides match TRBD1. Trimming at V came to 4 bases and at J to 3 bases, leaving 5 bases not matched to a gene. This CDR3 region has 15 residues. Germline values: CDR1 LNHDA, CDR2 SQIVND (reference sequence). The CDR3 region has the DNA TGTGCCAGTAGTAGACAGGGGGCGTTTGACTATGGCTACACCTTC. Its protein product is CASSRQGAFDYGYTF.

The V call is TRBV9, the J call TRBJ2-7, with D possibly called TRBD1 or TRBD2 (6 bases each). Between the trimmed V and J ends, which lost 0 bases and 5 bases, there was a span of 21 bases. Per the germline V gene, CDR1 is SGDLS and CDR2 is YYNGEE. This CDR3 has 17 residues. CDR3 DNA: TGTGCCAGCAGCGTAGAAGGAGGGGGAAGTTCTAGGAACGAGCAGTACTTC. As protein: CASSVEGGGSSRNEQYF.

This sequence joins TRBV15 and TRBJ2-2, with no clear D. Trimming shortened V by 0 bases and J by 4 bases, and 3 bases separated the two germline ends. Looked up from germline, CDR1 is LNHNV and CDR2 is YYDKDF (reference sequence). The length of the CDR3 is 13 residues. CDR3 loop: CATSRDRTGELFF. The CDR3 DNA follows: TGTGCCACCAGCAGAGACCGCACCGGGGAGCTGTTTTTT.

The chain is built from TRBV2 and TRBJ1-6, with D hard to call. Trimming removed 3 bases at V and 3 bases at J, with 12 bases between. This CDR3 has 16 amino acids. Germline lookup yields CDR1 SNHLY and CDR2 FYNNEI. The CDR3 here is CASSDSASFYNSPLHF. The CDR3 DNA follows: TGTGCCAGCAGTGATTCAGCGTCATTCTATAATTCACCCCTCCACTTT. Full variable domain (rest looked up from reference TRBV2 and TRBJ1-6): EPEVTQTPSHQVTQMGQEVILRCVPISNHLYFYWYRQILGQKVEFLVSFYNNEISEKSEIFDDQFSVERPDGSNFTLKIRSTKLEDSAMYFCASSDSASFYNSPLHFGNGTRLTVT.

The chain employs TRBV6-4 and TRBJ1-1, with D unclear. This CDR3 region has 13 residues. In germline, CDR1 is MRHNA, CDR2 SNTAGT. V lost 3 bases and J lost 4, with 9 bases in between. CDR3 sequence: CASSEEVGTEAFF. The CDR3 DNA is TGTGCCAGCAGTGAGGAGGTAGGCACTGAAGCTTTCTTT.

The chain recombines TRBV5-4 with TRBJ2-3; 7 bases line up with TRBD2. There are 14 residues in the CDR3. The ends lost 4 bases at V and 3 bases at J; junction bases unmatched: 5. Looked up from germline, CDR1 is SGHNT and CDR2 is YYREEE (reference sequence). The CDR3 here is CASSREVGTDTQYF. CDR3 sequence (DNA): TGTGCCAGCAGCCGGGAGGTAGGGACAGATACGCAGTATTTT.

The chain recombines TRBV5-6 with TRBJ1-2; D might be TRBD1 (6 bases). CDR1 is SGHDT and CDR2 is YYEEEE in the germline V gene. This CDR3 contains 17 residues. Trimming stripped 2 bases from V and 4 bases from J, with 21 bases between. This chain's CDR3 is CASSFFDRTQASYGYTF. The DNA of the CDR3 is TGTGCCAGCAGCTTCTTCGACAGGACCCAGGCTAGCTATGGCTACACCTTC.